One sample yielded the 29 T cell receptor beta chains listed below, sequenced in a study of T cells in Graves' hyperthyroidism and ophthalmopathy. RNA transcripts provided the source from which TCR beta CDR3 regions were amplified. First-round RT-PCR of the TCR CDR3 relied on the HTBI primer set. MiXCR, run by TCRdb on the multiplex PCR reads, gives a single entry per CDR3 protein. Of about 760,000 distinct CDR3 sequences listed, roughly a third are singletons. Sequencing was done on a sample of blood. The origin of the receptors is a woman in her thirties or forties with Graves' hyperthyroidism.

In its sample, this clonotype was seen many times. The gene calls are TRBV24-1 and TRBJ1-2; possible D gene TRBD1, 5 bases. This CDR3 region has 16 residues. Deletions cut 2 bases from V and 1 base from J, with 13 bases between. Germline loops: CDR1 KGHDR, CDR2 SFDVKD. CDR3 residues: CATSDSVMGRNYGYTF. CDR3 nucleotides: TGTGCCACCAGTGATTCCGTAATGGGACGTAACTATGGCTACACCTTC.

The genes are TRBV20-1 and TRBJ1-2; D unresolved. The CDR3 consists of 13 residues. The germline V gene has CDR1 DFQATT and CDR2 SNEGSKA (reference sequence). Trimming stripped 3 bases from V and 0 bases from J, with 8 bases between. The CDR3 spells CSARDAANYGYTF. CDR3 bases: TGCAGTGCTAGGGACGCGGCTAACTATGGCTACACCTTC.

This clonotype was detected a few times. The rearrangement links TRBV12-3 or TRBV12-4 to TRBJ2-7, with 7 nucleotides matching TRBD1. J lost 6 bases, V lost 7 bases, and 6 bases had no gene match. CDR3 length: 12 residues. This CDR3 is CASTPGQSEQYF. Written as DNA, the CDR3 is TGTGCCAGCACCCCGGGACAGTCCGAGCAGTACTTC.

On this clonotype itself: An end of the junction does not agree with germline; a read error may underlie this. CDR3 residues: CAISEPGLAVEETQYF. CDR3 nucleotides: TGTGCCATCAGTGAGCCGGGACTAGCGGTCGAAGAGACCCAGTACTTC. The chain is built from TRBV6-6 and TRBJ2-5; 11 nucleotides match TRBD2. The germline V gene encodes CDR1 MNHNY and CDR2 SVGAGI (reference sequence). The CDR3 runs 16 residues.

CDR3 in DNA: TGCAGTGCTAGAATTAGCGGGAGTATCGGTGGGGCCAACGTCCTGACTTTC. Protein product: CSARISGSIGGANVLTF. The chain employs TRBV20-1 and TRBJ2-6, with TRBD2 identical over 9 bases. The CDR3 is made up of 17 amino acids. Per germline, CDR1 DFQATT and CDR2 SNEGSKA (reference sequence). Trimming removed 2 bases from V and 3 bases from J; junction bases left unmatched: 8.

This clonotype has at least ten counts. This chain's CDR3 is CSVVCEGVQGGSYEQYF. In DNA form, the CDR3 reads TGCAGCGTTGTCTGTGAGGGGGTCCAGGGGGGCTCATACGAGCAGTACTTC. The chain couples TRBV29-1 to TRBJ2-7, with D perhaps matching TRBD1 (7 bases). CDR1 and CDR2 (germline): SQVTM, ANQGSEA. This CDR3 contains 17 residues. Trimming removed 4 bases from V and 4 bases from J, with 26 bases in between.

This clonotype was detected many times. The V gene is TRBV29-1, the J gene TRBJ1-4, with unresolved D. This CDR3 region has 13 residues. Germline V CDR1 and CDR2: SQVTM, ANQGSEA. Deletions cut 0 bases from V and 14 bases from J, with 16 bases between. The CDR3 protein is CSVEDTEGPRLFF. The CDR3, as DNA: TGCAGCGTTGAAGATACAGAGGGTCCGCGGCTGTTTTTT.

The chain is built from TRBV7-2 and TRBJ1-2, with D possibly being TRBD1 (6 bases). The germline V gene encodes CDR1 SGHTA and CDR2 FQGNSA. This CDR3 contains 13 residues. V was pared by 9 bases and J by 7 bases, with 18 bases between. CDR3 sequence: CASREWDIGGYTF. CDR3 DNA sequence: TGTGCCAGTAGGGAGTGGGACATCGGTGGCTACACCTTC.

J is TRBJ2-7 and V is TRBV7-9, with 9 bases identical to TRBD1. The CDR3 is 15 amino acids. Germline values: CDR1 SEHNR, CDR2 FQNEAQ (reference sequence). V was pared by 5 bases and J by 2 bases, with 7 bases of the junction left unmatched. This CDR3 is CASSLTTGGPYEQYF. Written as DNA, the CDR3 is TGTGCCAGCAGCCTTACGACAGGGGGACCCTACGAGCAGTACTTC.

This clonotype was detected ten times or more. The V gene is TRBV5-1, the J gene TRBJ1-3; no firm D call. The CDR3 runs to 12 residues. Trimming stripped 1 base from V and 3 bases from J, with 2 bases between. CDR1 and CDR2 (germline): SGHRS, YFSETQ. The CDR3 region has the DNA TGCGCCAGCAGCTTGAATGGAAACACCATATATTTT. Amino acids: CASSLNGNTIYF.

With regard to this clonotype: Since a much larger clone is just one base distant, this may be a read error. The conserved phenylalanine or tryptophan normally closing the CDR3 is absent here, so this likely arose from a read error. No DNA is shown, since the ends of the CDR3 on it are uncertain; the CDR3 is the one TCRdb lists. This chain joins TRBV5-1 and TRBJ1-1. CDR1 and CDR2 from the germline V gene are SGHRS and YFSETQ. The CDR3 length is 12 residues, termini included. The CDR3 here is CASSRVAGPTFS.

The CDR3 region is CASRSNRGLVGNYGYTF. CDR3 nucleotide sequence: TGTGCCAGCAGGTCTAACAGGGGGCTGGTGGGTAACTATGGCTACACCTTC. V usage is TRBV7-9 and J usage is TRBJ1-2, with TRBD1 matching 9 bases. The CDR3 runs 17 residues. Germline V gene lookup returns CDR1 SEHNR and CDR2 FQNEAQ (reference sequence). V shed 6 bases, J shed 1 base, and the junction held 12 bases outside the gene matches.

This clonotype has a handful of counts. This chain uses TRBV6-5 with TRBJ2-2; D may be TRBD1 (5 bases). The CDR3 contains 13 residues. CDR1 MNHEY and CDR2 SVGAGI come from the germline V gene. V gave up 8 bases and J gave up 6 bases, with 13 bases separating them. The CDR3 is CASGPDSSGELFF. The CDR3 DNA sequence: TGTGCCAGCGGACCCGACAGTTCCGGGGAGCTGTTTTTT.

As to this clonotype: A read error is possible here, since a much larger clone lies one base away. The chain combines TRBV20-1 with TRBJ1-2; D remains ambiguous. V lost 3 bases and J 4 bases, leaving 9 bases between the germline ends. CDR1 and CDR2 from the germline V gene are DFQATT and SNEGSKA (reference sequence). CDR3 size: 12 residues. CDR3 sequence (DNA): TGCAGTGCTAGTGATGACGGCTATGGCTACACCTTC. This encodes CSASDDGYGYTF.

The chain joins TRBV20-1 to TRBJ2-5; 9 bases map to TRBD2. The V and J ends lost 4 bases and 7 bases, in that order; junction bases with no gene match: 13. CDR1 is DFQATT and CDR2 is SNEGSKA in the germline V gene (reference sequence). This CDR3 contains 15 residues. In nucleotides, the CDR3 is TGCAGTGCTATGGGGCTAGCGGGGAAGATGGGGACCCAGTACTTC. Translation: CSAMGLAGKMGTQYF.

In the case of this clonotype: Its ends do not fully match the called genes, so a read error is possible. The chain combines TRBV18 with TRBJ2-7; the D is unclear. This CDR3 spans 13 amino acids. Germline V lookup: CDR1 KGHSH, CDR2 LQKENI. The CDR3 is CASSSSSGEPIGF. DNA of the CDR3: TGTGCCAGCTCGTCGTCATCAGGAGAACCAATAGGCTTC.

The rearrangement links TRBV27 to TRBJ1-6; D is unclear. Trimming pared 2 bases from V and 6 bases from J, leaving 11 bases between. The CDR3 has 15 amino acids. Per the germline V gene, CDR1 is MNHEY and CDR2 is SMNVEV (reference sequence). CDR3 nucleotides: TGTGCCAGCAGTTTAAGAATCGGACCTAATTCACCCCTCCACTTT. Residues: CASSLRIGPNSPLHF.

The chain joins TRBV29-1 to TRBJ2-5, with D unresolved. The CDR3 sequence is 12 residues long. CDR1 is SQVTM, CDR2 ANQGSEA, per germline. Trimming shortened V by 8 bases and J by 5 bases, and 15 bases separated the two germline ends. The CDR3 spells CSSDRKSETQYF. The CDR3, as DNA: TGCAGCAGCGACCGAAAGTCGGAGACCCAGTACTTC.

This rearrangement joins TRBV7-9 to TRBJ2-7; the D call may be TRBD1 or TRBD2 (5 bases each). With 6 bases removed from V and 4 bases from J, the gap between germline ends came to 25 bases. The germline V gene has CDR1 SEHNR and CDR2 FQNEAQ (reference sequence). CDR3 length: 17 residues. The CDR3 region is CASRAAPGTPNSYEQYF. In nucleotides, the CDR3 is TGTGCCAGCAGGGCAGCCCCCGGGACCCCCAACTCTTACGAGCAGTACTTC.

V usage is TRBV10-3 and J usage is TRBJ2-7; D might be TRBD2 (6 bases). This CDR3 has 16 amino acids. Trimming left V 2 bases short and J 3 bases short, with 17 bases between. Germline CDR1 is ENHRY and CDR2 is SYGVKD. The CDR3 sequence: CAISEARWGESYEQYF. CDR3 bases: TGTGCCATCAGTGAGGCCAGGTGGGGGGAGAGCTACGAGCAGTACTTC.

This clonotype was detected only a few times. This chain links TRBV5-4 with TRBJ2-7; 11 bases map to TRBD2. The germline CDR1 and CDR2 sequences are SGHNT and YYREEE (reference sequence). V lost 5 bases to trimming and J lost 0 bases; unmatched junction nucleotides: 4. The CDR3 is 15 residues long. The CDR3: CASRGGLADSYEQYF. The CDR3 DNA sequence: TGTGCCAGCAGGGGGGGACTAGCGGACTCCTACGAGCAGTACTTC.

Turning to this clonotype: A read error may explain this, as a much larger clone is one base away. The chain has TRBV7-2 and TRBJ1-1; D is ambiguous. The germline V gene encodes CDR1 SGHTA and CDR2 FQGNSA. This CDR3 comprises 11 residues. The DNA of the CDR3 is TGTGCCGGCAGCTTAGGCCCCTCAGCTTTCTTT. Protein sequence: CAGSLGPSAFF. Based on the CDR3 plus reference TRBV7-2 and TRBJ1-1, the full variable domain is GAGVSQSPSNKVTEKGKDVELRCDPISGHTALYWYRQSLGQGLEFLIYFQGNSAPDKSGLPSDRFSAERTGGSVSTLTIQRTQQEDSAVYLCAGSLGPSAFFGQGTRLTVV.

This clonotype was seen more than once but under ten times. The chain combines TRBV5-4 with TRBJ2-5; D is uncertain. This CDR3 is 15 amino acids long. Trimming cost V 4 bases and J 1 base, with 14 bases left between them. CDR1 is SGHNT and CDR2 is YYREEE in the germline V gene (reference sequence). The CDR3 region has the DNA TGTGCCAGCAGCGTGGGTGATATCCCCCAAGAGACCCAGTACTTC. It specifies CASSVGDIPQETQYF.

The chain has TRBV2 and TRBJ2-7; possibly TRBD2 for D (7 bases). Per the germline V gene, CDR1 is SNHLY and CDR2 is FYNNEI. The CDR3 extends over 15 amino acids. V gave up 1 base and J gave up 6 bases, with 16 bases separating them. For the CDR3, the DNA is TGTGCCAGCAGTGAAGTAGGACGGGGGGCATTCGAGCAGTACTTC. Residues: CASSEVGRGAFEQYF.

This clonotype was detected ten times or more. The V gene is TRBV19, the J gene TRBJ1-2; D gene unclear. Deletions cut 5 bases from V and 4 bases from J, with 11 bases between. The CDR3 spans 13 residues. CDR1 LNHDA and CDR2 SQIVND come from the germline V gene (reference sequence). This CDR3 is CASSPLDPYGYTF. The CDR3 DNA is TGTGCCAGTAGTCCCCTCGACCCCTATGGCTACACCTTC.

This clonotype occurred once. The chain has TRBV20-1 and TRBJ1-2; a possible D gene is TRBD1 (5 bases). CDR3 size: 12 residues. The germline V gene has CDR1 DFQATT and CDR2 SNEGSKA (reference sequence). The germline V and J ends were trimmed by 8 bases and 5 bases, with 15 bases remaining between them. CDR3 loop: CSYGAAYYGYTF. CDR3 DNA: TGCAGTTACGGGGCAGCTTATTATGGCTACACCTTC.

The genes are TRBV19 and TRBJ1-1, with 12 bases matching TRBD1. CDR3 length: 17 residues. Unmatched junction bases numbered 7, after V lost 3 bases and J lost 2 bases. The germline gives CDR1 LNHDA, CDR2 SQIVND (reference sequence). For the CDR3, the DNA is TGTGCCAGTAGTATGCATACCGGGACAGGGGGCAACACTGAAGCTTTCTTT. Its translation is CASSMHTGTGGNTEAFF.

The CDR3 is CSLGGTYEQYF. CDR3 DNA sequence: TGCAGCTTAGGGGGTACCTACGAGCAGTACTTC. The rearrangement joins TRBV29-1 to TRBJ2-7; D possibly corresponds to TRBD1 (6 bases). The CDR3 totals 11 residues. The germline V and J ends were trimmed by 8 bases and 2 bases, with 10 bases remaining between them. The germline gives CDR1 SQVTM, CDR2 ANQGSEA.

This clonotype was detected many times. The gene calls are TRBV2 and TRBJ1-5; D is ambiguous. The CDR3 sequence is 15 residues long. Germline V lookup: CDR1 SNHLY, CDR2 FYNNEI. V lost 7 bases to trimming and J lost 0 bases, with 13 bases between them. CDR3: CASIETGNSNQPQHF. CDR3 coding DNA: TGTGCCAGCATCGAGACGGGGAATAGCAATCAGCCCCAGCATTTT.